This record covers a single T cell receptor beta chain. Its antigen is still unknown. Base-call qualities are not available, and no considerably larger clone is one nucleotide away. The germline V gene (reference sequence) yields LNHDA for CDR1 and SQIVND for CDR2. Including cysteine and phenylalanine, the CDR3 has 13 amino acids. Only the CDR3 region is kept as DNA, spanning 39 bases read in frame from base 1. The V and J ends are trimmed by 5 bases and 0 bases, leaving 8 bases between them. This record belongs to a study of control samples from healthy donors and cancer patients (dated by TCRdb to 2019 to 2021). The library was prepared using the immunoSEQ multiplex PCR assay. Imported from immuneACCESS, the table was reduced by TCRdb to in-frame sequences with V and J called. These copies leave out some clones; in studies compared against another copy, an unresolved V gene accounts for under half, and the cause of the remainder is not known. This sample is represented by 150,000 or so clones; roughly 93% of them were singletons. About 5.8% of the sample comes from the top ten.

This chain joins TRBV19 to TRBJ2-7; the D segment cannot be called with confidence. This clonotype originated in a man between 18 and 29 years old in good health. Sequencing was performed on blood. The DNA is TGTGCCAGTAGTGAGACCAGCTCCTACGAGCAGTACTTC. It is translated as CASSETSSYEQYF.